These T cell receptor beta chains were read from a single sample in a study of CDR3 diversity in severe acne. One entry per CDR3 protein, called by TCRdb with MiXCR from the PCR reads. The profile shows almost 85,000 distinct CDR3 sequences, 45% to 55% of them singletons. The sample comprised blood. The receptors stem from a male donor in good health, without acne. The CDR3 runs from the conserved cysteine through the conserved F or W. The order of the fields is CDR3 DNA, CDR3 protein, D gene, clone size, V gene, J gene. A D gene is named only where the DNA matches it firmly. Size values are once, few and many counts, or a class for expanded clones, and some rows have none.

CDR3 DNA: TGTGCCAGCAGTTCCCAATTGTACAATCAGCCCCAGCATTTT
CDR3 protein: CASSSQLYNQPQHF
D gene: -
clone size: -
V gene: TRBV12-3/TRBV12-4
J gene: TRBJ1-5

CDR3 DNA: TGTGCCAGCAGTTTAAGCCCGGGACAGGGGGCCCAGTACTTC
CDR3 protein: CASSLSPGQGAQYF
D gene: TRBD1
clone size: -
V gene: TRBV27
J gene: TRBJ2-5

CDR3 DNA: TGTGCCAGCAGCTACGGGACTAGCGGGAGGGCCGGGGGCACAGATACGCAGTATTTT
CDR3 protein: CASSYGTSGRAGGTDTQYF
D gene: TRBD2
clone size: -
V gene: TRBV5-6
J gene: TRBJ2-3

CDR3 DNA: TGTGCCATCGGGGGGGTGACGGCTAGCGGGACCTACGAGCAGTACTTC
CDR3 protein: CAIGGVTASGTYEQYF
D gene: TRBD2
clone size: few
V gene: TRBV10-3
J gene: TRBJ2-7

CDR3 DNA: TGTGCCTGGAGTGTACCGCTGGGGCAGGGTTTTTATCAGCCCCAGCATTTT
CDR3 protein: CAWSVPLGQGFYQPQHF
D gene: -
clone size: many
V gene: TRBV30
J gene: TRBJ1-5

CDR3 DNA: TGTGCCAGCAGTCCCTCCCGGGGGAATCAGCCCCAGCATTTT
CDR3 protein: CASSPSRGNQPQHF
D gene: -
clone size: -
V gene: TRBV25-1
J gene: TRBJ1-5

CDR3 DNA: TGTGCCAGCAGCGAGGGACTAGCGGGTTACAATGAGCAGTTCTTC
CDR3 protein: CASSEGLAGYNEQFF
D gene: TRBD2
clone size: few
V gene: TRBV7-9
J gene: TRBJ2-1

CDR3 DNA: TGTGCCAGCAGTTACGGGGGACTAGCGGGATTCCACGAGCAGTACTTC
CDR3 protein: CASSYGGLAGFHEQYF
D gene: TRBD2
clone size: -
V gene: TRBV6-5
J gene: TRBJ2-7

CDR3 DNA: TGTGCCAGCAGCCCGGGACTAGCGGGACGGGGAGATACGCAGTATTTT
CDR3 protein: CASSPGLAGRGDTQYF
D gene: TRBD2
clone size: many
V gene: TRBV3-1
J gene: TRBJ2-3

CDR3 DNA: TGTGCCAGCAGCTCACAGGGCCCCAGTCAGCCCCAGCATTTT
CDR3 protein: CASSSQGPSQPQHF
D gene: -
clone size: many
V gene: TRBV7-9
J gene: TRBJ1-5

CDR3 DNA: TGCAGTGCTAGAGGAGGGGCCGCAGATACGCAGTATTTT
CDR3 protein: CSARGGAADTQYF
D gene: -
clone size: -
V gene: TRBV20-1
J gene: TRBJ2-3

CDR3 DNA: TGCGCCAGCAGCACGCGGGATGGGCAGAGCAATCAGCCCCAGCATTTT
CDR3 protein: CASSTRDGQSNQPQHF
D gene: -
clone size: few
V gene: TRBV4-1
J gene: TRBJ1-5

CDR3 DNA: -
CDR3 protein: CASSQTSVYFCAISDGRVHGYTF
D gene: -
clone size: -
V gene: TRBV7-9
J gene: TRBJ1-2

CDR3 DNA: TGTGCCACCAGTGATCGAAACCCCAGGGGGCTTAACTATGGCTACACCTTC
CDR3 protein: CATSDRNPRGLNYGYTF
D gene: TRBD1
clone size: -
V gene: TRBV24-1
J gene: TRBJ1-2

CDR3 DNA: TGTGCCAGCAGTTTACAGGGAACAATGAACACTGAAGCTTTCTTT
CDR3 protein: CASSLQGTMNTEAFF
D gene: -
clone size: -
V gene: TRBV12-3/TRBV12-4
J gene: TRBJ1-1

CDR3 DNA: TGCAGTGCTAGCACTGCCCCCAATTCACCCCTCCACTTT
CDR3 protein: CSASTAPNSPLHF
D gene: -
clone size: -
V gene: TRBV20-1
J gene: TRBJ1-6

CDR3 DNA: -
CDR3 protein: CASSFYICSARGLAGGNTGELFF
D gene: -
clone size: -
V gene: TRBV7-6
J gene: TRBJ2-2

CDR3 DNA: -
CDR3 protein: CVLLCQQLDGTSGGETQYF
D gene: -
clone size: -
V gene: TRBV20-1
J gene: TRBJ2-5

CDR3 DNA: TGTGCCAGCAGCTTAGCGGGACAGGGAGCCGAGCAGTACTTC
CDR3 protein: CASSLAGQGAEQYF
D gene: TRBD1
clone size: -
V gene: TRBV7-9
J gene: TRBJ2-7

CDR3 DNA: TGTGCCAGCAGTCGGGACTTCTCTGGAAACACCATATATTTT
CDR3 protein: CASSRDFSGNTIYF
D gene: -
clone size: many
V gene: TRBV6-2/TRBV6-3
J gene: TRBJ1-3

CDR3 DNA: TGTGCCAGCAGTGAATTGGCAGGGGGCGGTGGTTTCTTT
CDR3 protein: CASSELAGGGGFF
D gene: TRBD1
clone size: -
V gene: TRBV25-1
J gene: TRBJ1-1

CDR3 DNA: TGTGCCAGCAGCCTAATGACAGAAGGCGGTGAGCAGTTCTTC
CDR3 protein: CASSLMTEGGEQFF
D gene: -
clone size: -
V gene: TRBV5-4
J gene: TRBJ2-1

CDR3 DNA: TGTGCCAGTAGTATAGACAACCTGTGGGGAAAGAACACTGAAGCTTTCTTT
CDR3 protein: CASSIDNLWGKNTEAFF
D gene: -
clone size: many
V gene: TRBV19
J gene: TRBJ1-1

CDR3 DNA: TGTGCCAGCAGCCGCGGGGGGAACGGGGAGCTGTTTTTT
CDR3 protein: CASSRGGNGELFF
D gene: TRBD2
clone size: -
V gene: TRBV7-9
J gene: TRBJ2-2

CDR3 DNA: TGTGCCACCCCTCAGGGGGCAGGGGATACGCAGTATTTT
CDR3 protein: CATPQGAGDTQYF
D gene: TRBD1
clone size: -
V gene: TRBV7-9
J gene: TRBJ2-3

CDR3 DNA: TGTGCCAGCAGCTTAGCGGGTGGGAGGTCCTACGAGCAGTACTTC
CDR3 protein: CASSLAGGRSYEQYF
D gene: -
clone size: -
V gene: TRBV7-9
J gene: TRBJ2-7

CDR3 DNA: TGTGCCAGCAGTGAGGCTAGCGGGGGAGTAGATACGCAGTATTTT
CDR3 protein: CASSEASGGVDTQYF
D gene: TRBD2
clone size: many
V gene: TRBV6-1
J gene: TRBJ2-3

CDR3 DNA: TGCGCCAGCAGTGGGACAGGGGAATATGGCTACACCTTC
CDR3 protein: CASSGTGEYGYTF
D gene: TRBD1
clone size: -
V gene: TRBV10-2
J gene: TRBJ1-2

CDR3 DNA: TGTGCCACCAGCAGAGTCACATCTGGGGCCAACGTCCTGACTTTC
CDR3 protein: CATSRVTSGANVLTF
D gene: -
clone size: few
V gene: TRBV15
J gene: TRBJ2-6

CDR3 DNA: TGTGCCAGCAGCTTCGGTAGCTCCTACAATGAGCAGTTCTTC
CDR3 protein: CASSFGSSYNEQFF
D gene: -
clone size: -
V gene: TRBV7-3
J gene: TRBJ2-1

CDR3 DNA: TGTGCCAGCAGCTCACCGGGACAGGGGATCTACGAGCGGTACTTC
CDR3 protein: CASSSPGQGIYERYF
D gene: TRBD1
clone size: -
V gene: TRBV11-1
J gene: TRBJ2-7

CDR3 DNA: TGCAGTGCTAGGATAGCGGGGGGCGTCGAGACCCAGTACTTC
CDR3 protein: CSARIAGGVETQYF
D gene: TRBD2
clone size: -
V gene: TRBV20-1
J gene: TRBJ2-5

CDR3 DNA: TGTGCCAGTAAGGTCAGACAGGGCTCCACAGATACGCAGTATTTT
CDR3 protein: CASKVRQGSTDTQYF
D gene: TRBD1
clone size: -
V gene: TRBV2
J gene: TRBJ2-3

CDR3 DNA: TGTGCCAGCAGCGTAGTTTTGGAGGGAACCGGGGAGCTGTTTTTT
CDR3 protein: CASSVVLEGTGELFF
D gene: -
clone size: many
V gene: TRBV9
J gene: TRBJ2-2

CDR3 DNA: TGTGCCAGCAGTGAACCGGGACAGGGGAATGTTTCCCAGCATTTT
CDR3 protein: CASSEPGQGNVSQHF
D gene: TRBD1
clone size: -
V gene: TRBV6-1
J gene: TRBJ1-5

CDR3 DNA: TGTGCCAGCAGAGCCGCCGGGACTAGCTCCTACGAGCAGTACTTC
CDR3 protein: CASRAAGTSSYEQYF
D gene: TRBD2
clone size: -
V gene: TRBV11-2
J gene: TRBJ2-7

CDR3 DNA: TGCGCCAGCAGTGACCGGACAGGGGGCCGCTATGGCTACACCTTC
CDR3 protein: CASSDRTGGRYGYTF
D gene: TRBD1
clone size: -
V gene: TRBV10-1
J gene: TRBJ1-2

CDR3 DNA: TGTGCCAGCAGCTTGGGGCTAGGCAATGAGCAGTTCTTC
CDR3 protein: CASSLGLGNEQFF
D gene: -
clone size: -
V gene: TRBV5-4
J gene: TRBJ2-1

CDR3 DNA: TGCAGTGCTAGCGCCCCGGGACTAGCGGGCCTATACAATGAGCAGTTCTTC
CDR3 protein: CSASAPGLAGLYNEQFF
D gene: TRBD2
clone size: once
V gene: TRBV20-1
J gene: TRBJ2-1

CDR3 DNA: TGTGCCAGCAGCAACGGGGACAGGGGACGCGATCAGCCCCAGCATTTT
CDR3 protein: CASSNGDRGRDQPQHF
D gene: TRBD1
clone size: many
V gene: TRBV28
J gene: TRBJ1-5

CDR3 DNA: TGTGCCAGCAGCCCGGGACAGGGGGCTGTGGAGACCCAGTACTTC
CDR3 protein: CASSPGQGAVETQYF
D gene: TRBD1
clone size: few
V gene: TRBV2
J gene: TRBJ2-5

CDR3 DNA: TGTGCCAGCAGCGTGGGATTAGCGGGAGGCGACGGGGAGCTGTTTTTT
CDR3 protein: CASSVGLAGGDGELFF
D gene: TRBD2
clone size: few
V gene: TRBV9
J gene: TRBJ2-2

CDR3 DNA: TGTGCTGGCAGCGAGCTGGGGAGTCAAGAGACCCAGTACTTC
CDR3 protein: CAGSELGSQETQYF
D gene: -
clone size: -
V gene: TRBV7-6
J gene: TRBJ2-5

CDR3 DNA: TGCAGTGCTAGAGATGGGGCTAGCACATACGAGCAGTACTTC
CDR3 protein: CSARDGASTYEQYF
D gene: -
clone size: -
V gene: TRBV20-1
J gene: TRBJ2-7

CDR3 DNA: TGTGCCAGCACGAGGATACAACAGGTCAATCAGCCCCAGCATTTT
CDR3 protein: CASTRIQQVNQPQHF
D gene: -
clone size: few
V gene: TRBV2
J gene: TRBJ1-5

CDR3 DNA: TGCAGTGCTAGAGTGGGGACAGGGCCCCACGAGCAGTACTATAATTCACCCCTCCACTTT
CDR3 protein: CSARVGTGPHEQYYNSPLHF
D gene: TRBD1
clone size: -
V gene: TRBV20-1
J gene: TRBJ1-6

CDR3 DNA: TGTGCCAGCAGCTCCCGGACTAGCGGGGGTTACAATGAGCAGTTCTTC
CDR3 protein: CASSSRTSGGYNEQFF
D gene: TRBD2
clone size: -
V gene: TRBV9
J gene: TRBJ2-1

CDR3 DNA: TGCAGTGCCGGTCGACAGGGCGGCACTGAAGCTTTCTTT
CDR3 protein: CSAGRQGGTEAFF
D gene: TRBD1
clone size: -
V gene: TRBV20-1
J gene: TRBJ1-1

CDR3 DNA: TGCAGCGTTGTGACTAGCGGGGGAACTCGACGTTCAGATACGCAGTATTTT
CDR3 protein: CSVVTSGGTRRSDTQYF
D gene: TRBD2
clone size: -
V gene: TRBV29-1
J gene: TRBJ2-3

CDR3 DNA: TGCAGTGCCAGCGTCCGGGACTCGGGCTACGAGCAGTACTTC
CDR3 protein: CSASVRDSGYEQYF
D gene: -
clone size: -
V gene: TRBV20-1
J gene: TRBJ2-7

CDR3 DNA: TGCGCCAGCAGCCAAGATCGGGGACACATGCGAGGGGAGACCATATATTTT
CDR3 protein: CASSQDRGHMRGETIYF
D gene: -
clone size: many
V gene: TRBV4-1
J gene: TRBJ1-3

CDR3 DNA: TGCAGTGCTAGTCAACAGGGGACTCGCAACGAGCAGTACTTC
CDR3 protein: CSASQQGTRNEQYF
D gene: -
clone size: -
V gene: TRBV20-1
J gene: TRBJ2-7

CDR3 DNA: TGCAGTGCTAGAGCCCCCGGGCCCGGCTACGAGCAGTACTTC
CDR3 protein: CSARAPGPGYEQYF
D gene: -
clone size: -
V gene: TRBV20-1
J gene: TRBJ2-7

CDR3 DNA: TGTGCCAGCAAGGAAGGGACTTTCACGTACGAGCAGTACTTC
CDR3 protein: CASKEGTFTYEQYF
D gene: -
clone size: few
V gene: TRBV2
J gene: TRBJ2-7

CDR3 DNA: TGTGCCACCAGTGATTCCTATACAGGGGCGGGGAGCAATCAGCCCCAGCATTTT
CDR3 protein: CATSDSYTGAGSNQPQHF
D gene: TRBD1
clone size: many
V gene: TRBV24-1
J gene: TRBJ1-5

CDR3 DNA: TGTGCCAGTGAATACGGGGTTAGCGGGGGGGCATTAGATACGCAGTATTTT
CDR3 protein: CASEYGVSGGALDTQYF
D gene: TRBD2
clone size: -
V gene: TRBV7-8
J gene: TRBJ2-3